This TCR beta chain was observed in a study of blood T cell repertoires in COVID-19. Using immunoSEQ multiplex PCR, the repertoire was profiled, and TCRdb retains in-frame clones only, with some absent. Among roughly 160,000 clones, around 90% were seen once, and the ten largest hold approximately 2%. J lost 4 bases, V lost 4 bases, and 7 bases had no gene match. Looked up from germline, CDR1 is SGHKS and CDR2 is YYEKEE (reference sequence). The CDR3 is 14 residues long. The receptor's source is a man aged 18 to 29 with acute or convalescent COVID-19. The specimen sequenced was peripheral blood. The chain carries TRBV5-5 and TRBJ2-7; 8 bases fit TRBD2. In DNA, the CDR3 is TGTGCCAGCAGCCCGGGGGGGTACCTTTACGAGCAGTACTTC. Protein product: CASSPGGYLYEQYF.